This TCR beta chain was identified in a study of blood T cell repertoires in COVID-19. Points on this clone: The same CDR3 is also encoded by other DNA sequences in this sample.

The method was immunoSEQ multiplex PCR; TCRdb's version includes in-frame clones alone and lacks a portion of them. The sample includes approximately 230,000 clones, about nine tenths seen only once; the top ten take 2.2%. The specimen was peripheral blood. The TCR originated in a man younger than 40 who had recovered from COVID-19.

The CDR3 region is CSAPETQYF. Here the CDR3 DNA reads TGCAGTGCTCCGGAGACCCAGTACTTC. The chain joins TRBV20-1 to TRBJ2-5; unclear D gene. The CDR3 has 9 residues. Germline V gene data show CDR1 as DFQATT and CDR2 as SNEGSKA (reference sequence). With 5 bases removed from V and 5 bases from J, the gap between germline ends came to 3 bases.